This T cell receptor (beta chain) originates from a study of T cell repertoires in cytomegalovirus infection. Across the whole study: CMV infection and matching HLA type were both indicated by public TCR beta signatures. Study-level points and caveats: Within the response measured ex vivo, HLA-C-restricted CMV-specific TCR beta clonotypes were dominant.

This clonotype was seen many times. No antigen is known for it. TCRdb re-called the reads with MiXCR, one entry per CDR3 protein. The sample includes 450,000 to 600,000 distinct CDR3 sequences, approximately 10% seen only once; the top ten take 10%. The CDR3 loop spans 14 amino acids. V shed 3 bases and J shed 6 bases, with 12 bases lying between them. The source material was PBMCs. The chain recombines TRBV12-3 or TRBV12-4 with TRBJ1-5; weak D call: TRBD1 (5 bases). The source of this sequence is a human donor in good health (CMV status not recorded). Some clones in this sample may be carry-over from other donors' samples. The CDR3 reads CASSLGVPGQPQHF. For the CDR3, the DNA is TGTGCCAGCAGTTTGGGGGTCCCGGGTCAGCCCCAGCATTTT.